These 17 T cell receptor beta chains share one sample of origin, sequenced in a study of T-cell reconstitution after alpha-beta-depleted transplantation in children. Using unique molecular identifiers, the investigators prepared the TCRbeta library. Using its own MiXCR run on the PCR reads, TCRdb lists one record per CDR3 protein. The table lists under 35,000 distinct CDR3 sequences, roughly 6.3% of them singletons, with about 7.3% in the top ten. Sequencing used PBMCs, mostly from graft donor cells, obtained 180 days after TCRalphabeta/CD19-depleted stem cell transplant. These receptors were obtained from a male patient between 5 and 17 years old who had a stem cell transplant for acute myeloid leukemia, so the T cells may come from the graft donor.

This clonotype was picked up many times. J is TRBJ2-1 and V is TRBV20-1; 11 bases map to TRBD2. Germline V gene lookup returns CDR1 DFQATT and CDR2 SNEGSKA (reference sequence). V dropped 5 bases and J dropped 5; count of bases not matched to a gene: 8. This CDR3 has 15 amino acids. CDR3 sequence reads: CSAEGTSGPNNEQFF. The CDR3 bases are TGCAGTGCTGAGGGGACTAGCGGCCCTAACAATGAGCAGTTCTTC.

There are many counts of this clonotype. This chain links TRBV27 with TRBJ2-1, with unresolved D. The CDR3 runs 16 residues. The ends were cut back, 3 bases at V and 1 base at J, with 13 bases in the middle. Germline V gives CDR1 MNHEY, CDR2 SMNVEV (reference sequence). Written as DNA, the CDR3 is TGTGCCAGCAGTTTTAGGAGCGCTACATCCTACAATGAGCAGTTCTTC. Protein: CASSFRSATSYNEQFF.

This clonotype was seen at least ten times. The genes are TRBV5-1 and TRBJ2-5; 7 positions match TRBD2. V lost 4 bases, J lost 4 bases, and 4 bases stayed unmatched. There are 13 residues in the CDR3. CDR1 and CDR2 from the germline V gene are SGHRS and YFSETQ. CDR3 coding DNA: TGCGCCAGCAGCACGACTAGCCGAGAGACCCAGTACTTC. Protein sequence: CASSTTSRETQYF.

Ten or more counts support this clonotype. The chain employs TRBV5-4 and TRBJ2-3; TRBD1 is a possible D gene (6 bases). The germline gives CDR1 SGHNT, CDR2 YYREEE (reference sequence). This CDR3 spans 14 amino acids. V lost 4 bases and J lost 1, with 10 bases in between. CDR3 loop: CASSPAGGTDTQYF. In nucleotides, the CDR3 is TGTGCCAGCAGCCCGGCAGGGGGCACAGATACGCAGTATTTT.

This clonotype was observed many times. The gene calls are TRBV9 and TRBJ1-2, with D tentatively TRBD1 (6 bases). CDR1 and CDR2 (germline): SGDLS, YYNGEE. V shed 3 bases and J shed 2 bases, with 23 bases lying between them. The CDR3 sequence is 18 residues long. The CDR3 is CASSAHIPAHGGNYGYTF. The CDR3, as DNA: TGTGCCAGCAGCGCGCACATTCCGGCGCACGGGGGCAACTATGGCTACACCTTC. Looking up the rest from reference TRBV9 and TRBJ1-2 gives the full variable domain: DSGVTQTPKHLITATGQRVTLRCSPRSGDLSVYWYQQSLDQGLQFLIQYYNGEERAKGNILERFSAQQFPDLHSELNLSSLELGDSALYFCASSAHIPAHGGNYGYTFGSGTRLTVV.

This clonotype was found many times. The CDR3 nucleotides read TGCGCCAGCAGCGCCCCTAGCGGGAGGGCCCGGGAGACCCAGTACTTC. The encoded protein is CASSAPSGRARETQYF. The chain employs TRBV4-3 and TRBJ2-5, with 12 bases lining up with TRBD2. The junction had 9 bases not matched to a gene; V was cut back by 5 bases and J by 5 bases. The CDR3 is made up of 16 amino acids. Germline assignment: CDR1 LGHNA and CDR2 YSLEER.

This clonotype was picked up many times. V and J are TRBV24-1 and TRBJ2-1; TRBD1 or TRBD2 may be the D gene (5 bases each). CDR1 and CDR2 (germline): KGHDR, SFDVKD. V dropped 4 bases and J dropped 5 bases, with 17 bases sitting between them. This CDR3 has 16 residues. For the CDR3, the DNA is TGTGCCACCAGTGACCCGGGACGGAATGCTCACAATGAGCAGTTCTTC. It translates to CATSDPGRNAHNEQFF.

This clonotype was recorded at least ten times. The chain links TRBV20-1 to TRBJ1-2; D not resolved. This CDR3 contains 11 residues. V lost 1 base and J lost 8, with 8 bases in between. The germline V gene has CDR1 DFQATT and CDR2 SNEGSKA (reference sequence). CDR3 residues: CSARGRMGYTF. In DNA, the CDR3 is TGCAGTGCTAGAGGCCGGATGGGCTACACCTTC.

There are many counts of this clonotype. The rearrangement links TRBV28 to TRBJ1-5, with D hard to call. V dropped 5 bases and J dropped 2 bases, with 13 bases sitting between them. The CDR3 spans 15 residues. Germline V gene sequence: CDR1 MDHEN, CDR2 SYDVKM. DNA of the CDR3: TGTGCCAGCAGTCCCCCTCTTAGCGGCAATCAGCCCCAGCATTTT. Translated: CASSPPLSGNQPQHF.

This clonotype came up many times. The chain couples TRBV5-1 to TRBJ1-1, with D uncertain. V lost 6 bases to trimming and J lost 6 bases, with 12 bases between them. Germline CDR1 is SGHRS and CDR2 is YFSETQ. CDR3 size: 12 residues. CDR3 nucleotide sequence: TGCGCCAGCACCCCATCTACGCCTGAAGCTTTCTTT. This codes for CASTPSTPEAFF.

This clonotype has ten or more counts. This chain uses TRBV25-1 with TRBJ2-5; 11 bases fit TRBD2. CDR3 length equals 13 residues. Germline V CDR1 and CDR2: MGHDK, SYGVNS. Unmatched junction bases numbered 1, after V lost 4 bases and J lost 6 bases. DNA of the CDR3: TGTGCCAGCAGTGCTAGCGGGGGGAAGACCCAGTACTTC. This sequence encodes CASSASGGKTQYF.

This clonotype occurred many times. The rearrangement joins TRBV9 to TRBJ2-1, with D uncertain. CDR3 size: 15 residues. Trimming took off 3 bases at V and 0 bases at J, with 10 bases between the two ends. The germline V gene encodes CDR1 SGDLS and CDR2 YYNGEE. CDR3 amino acids: CASSGQSRSYNEQFF. The DNA of the CDR3 is TGTGCCAGCAGCGGACAATCTCGCTCCTACAATGAGCAGTTCTTC.

This rearrangement joins TRBV6-1 to TRBJ2-3; no clear D. The CDR3 extends over 14 amino acids. V was trimmed by 6 bases and J by 5 bases, leaving 15 bases between them. Germline V gene sequence: CDR1 MNHNS, CDR2 SASEGT. For the CDR3, the DNA is TGTGCCAGCAGAGTCCCTAAAGCCGGAGATACGCAGTATTTT. As protein: CASRVPKAGDTQYF.

The rearrangement links TRBV9 to TRBJ2-1; D is possibly TRBD2 (5 bases). The germline V and J ends were trimmed by 3 bases and 0 bases, with 10 bases remaining between them. This CDR3 has 15 amino acids. The germline CDR1 and CDR2 sequences are SGDLS and YYNGEE. In DNA form, the CDR3 reads TGTGCCAGCAGCGGAACACGGGACTCCTACAATGAGCAGTTCTTC. Protein: CASSGTRDSYNEQFF.

This clonotype showed up many times. This rearrangement joins TRBV12-3 or TRBV12-4 to TRBJ1-2; 8 nucleotides agree with TRBD1. Trimming removed 5 bases from V and 3 bases from J; junction bases left unmatched: 11. There are 16 residues in the CDR3. The CDR3 nucleotides read TGTGCCAGCAGTGCCCGACAGGGGATTGGGGACTATGGCTACACCTTC. Amino acid sequence: CASSARQGIGDYGYTF.

The table lists this clonotype with a count of one. The missing conserved phenylalanine or tryptophan at the end of this CDR3 makes a read error likely. The V gene is TRBV7-8, the J gene TRBJ2-2; no clear D. Deletions cut 5 bases from V and 5 bases from J, with 6 bases between. The CDR3 totals 12 residues. Per germline, CDR1 SGHVS and CDR2 FQNEAQ. CDR3 coding DNA: TGTGCCAGCAGCGGCGGTACCGGGGAGCTGTTTTCT. Its protein product is CASSGGTGELFS.

This clonotype was picked up many times. The chain links TRBV6-5 to TRBJ2-3; unclear D gene. Germline-derived CDR1 and CDR2 are MNHEY and SVGAGI. Trimming cost V 4 bases and J 6 bases, with 8 bases left between them. The CDR3 contains 12 residues. CDR3 nucleotide sequence: TGTGCCAGCAGTTCTACAGTGGATACGCAGTATTTT. Translated, it gives CASSSTVDTQYF.